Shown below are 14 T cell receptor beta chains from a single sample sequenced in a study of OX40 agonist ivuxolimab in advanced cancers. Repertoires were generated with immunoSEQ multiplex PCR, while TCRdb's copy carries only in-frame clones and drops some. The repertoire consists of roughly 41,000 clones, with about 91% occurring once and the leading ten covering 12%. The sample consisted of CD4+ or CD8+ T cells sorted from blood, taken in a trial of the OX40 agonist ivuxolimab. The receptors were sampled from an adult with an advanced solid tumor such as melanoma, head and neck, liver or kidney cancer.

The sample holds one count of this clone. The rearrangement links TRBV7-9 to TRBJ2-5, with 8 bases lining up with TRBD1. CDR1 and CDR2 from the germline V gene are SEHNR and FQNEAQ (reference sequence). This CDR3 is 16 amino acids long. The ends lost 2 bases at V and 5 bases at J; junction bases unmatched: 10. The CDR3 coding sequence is TGTGCCAGCAGCTTAACAGGGGGTCTGGGCATGGAGACCCAGTACTTC. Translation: CASSLTGGLGMETQYF.

The CDR3 nucleotides are TGTGCCAGCAGCGTAGGGGCAGGGACAAGCCAGCCCCAGCATTTT. Its translation is CASSVGAGTSQPQHF. The V call is TRBV9, the J call TRBJ1-5, with a weak D call TRBD1 (6 bases). The V end was cut by 0 bases, the J end by 7 bases, with 14 bases between. The CDR3 consists of 15 residues. Germline lookup yields CDR1 SGDLS and CDR2 YYNGEE. The complete variable domain, with remaining parts taken from reference TRBV9 and TRBJ1-5, reads DSGVTQTPKHLITATGQRVTLRCSPRSGDLSVYWYQQSLDQGLQFLIQYYNGEERAKGNILERFSAQQFPDLHSELNLSSLELGDSALYFCASSVGAGTSQPQHFGDGTRLSIL.

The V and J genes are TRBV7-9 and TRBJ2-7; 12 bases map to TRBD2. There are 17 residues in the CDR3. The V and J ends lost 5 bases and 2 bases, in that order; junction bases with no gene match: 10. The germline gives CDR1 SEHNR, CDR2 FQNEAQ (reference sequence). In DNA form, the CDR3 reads TGTGCCAGCAGCCGATCGACGACTAGCGGGAGAGCCTACGAGCAGTACTTC. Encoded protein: CASSRSTTSGRAYEQYF.

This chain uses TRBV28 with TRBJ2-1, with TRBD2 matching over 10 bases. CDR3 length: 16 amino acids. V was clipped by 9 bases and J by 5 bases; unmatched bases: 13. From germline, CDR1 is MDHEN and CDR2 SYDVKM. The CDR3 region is CASHKAKREGNNEQFF. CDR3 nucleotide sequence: TGTGCCAGTCATAAGGCTAAGCGGGAGGGAAACAATGAGCAGTTCTTC.

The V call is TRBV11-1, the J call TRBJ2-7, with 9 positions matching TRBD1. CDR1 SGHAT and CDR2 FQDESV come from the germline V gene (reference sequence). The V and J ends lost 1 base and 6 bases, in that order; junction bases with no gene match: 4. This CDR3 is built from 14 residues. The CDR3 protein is CASSLGTGVFEQYF. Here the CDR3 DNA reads TGTGCCAGCAGCTTAGGGACAGGGGTATTCGAGCAGTACTTC. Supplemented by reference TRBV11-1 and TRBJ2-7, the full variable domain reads EAEVAQSPRYKITEKSQAVAFWCDPISGHATLYWYRQILGQGPELLVQFQDESVVDDSQLPKDRFSAERLKGVDSTLKIQPAELGDSAMYLCASSLGTGVFEQYFGPGTRLTVT.

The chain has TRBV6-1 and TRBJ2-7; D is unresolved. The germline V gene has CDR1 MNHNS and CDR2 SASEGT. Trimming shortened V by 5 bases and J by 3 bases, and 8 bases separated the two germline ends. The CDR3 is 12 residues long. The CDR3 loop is CASSWAYYEQYF. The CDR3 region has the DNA TGTGCCAGCAGTTGGGCCTACTACGAGCAGTACTTC.

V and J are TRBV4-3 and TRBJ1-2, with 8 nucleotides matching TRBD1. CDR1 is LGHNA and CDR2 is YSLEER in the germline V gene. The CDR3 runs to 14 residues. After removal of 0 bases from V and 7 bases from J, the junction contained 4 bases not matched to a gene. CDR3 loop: CASSQDGTGGGYTF. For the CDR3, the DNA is TGCGCCAGCAGCCAAGATGGAACAGGGGGTGGCTACACCTTC.

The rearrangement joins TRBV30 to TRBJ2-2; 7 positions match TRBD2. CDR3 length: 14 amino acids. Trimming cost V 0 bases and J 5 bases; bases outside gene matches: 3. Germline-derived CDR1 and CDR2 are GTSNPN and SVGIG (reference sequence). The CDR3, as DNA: TGTGCCTGGAGTGTTTGGGGACTAACCGGGGAGCTGTTTTTT. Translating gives CAWSVWGLTGELFF.

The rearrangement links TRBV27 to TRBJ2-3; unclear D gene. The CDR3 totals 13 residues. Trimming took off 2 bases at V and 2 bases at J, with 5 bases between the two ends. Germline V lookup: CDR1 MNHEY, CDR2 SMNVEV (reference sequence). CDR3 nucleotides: TGTGCCAGCAGTTTAACAGTCACAGATACGCAGTATTTT. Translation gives CASSLTVTDTQYF.

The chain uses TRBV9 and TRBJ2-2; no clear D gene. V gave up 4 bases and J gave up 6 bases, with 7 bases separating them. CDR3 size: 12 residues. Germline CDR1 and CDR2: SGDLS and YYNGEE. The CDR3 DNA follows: TGTGCCAGCAGCCCCCGGCCCGGGGAGCTGTTTTTT. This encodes CASSPRPGELFF.

This chain's CDR3 is CASSSVSGGPYNEQFF. The CDR3 nucleotides are TGTGCCAGCAGTTCCGTTAGCGGGGGACCCTACAATGAGCAGTTCTTC. V and J are TRBV6-5 and TRBJ2-1; 9 bases map to TRBD2. After removal of 4 bases from V and 2 bases from J, the junction contained 6 bases not matched to a gene. The length of the CDR3 is 16 residues. Germline V CDR1 and CDR2: MNHEY, SVGAGI.

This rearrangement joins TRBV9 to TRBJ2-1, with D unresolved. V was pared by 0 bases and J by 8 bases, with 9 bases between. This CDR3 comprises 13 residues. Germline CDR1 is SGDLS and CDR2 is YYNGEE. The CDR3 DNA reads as TGTGCCAGCAGCGTAGTCTCTCAGGATGAGCAGTTCTTC. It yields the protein CASSVVSQDEQFF.

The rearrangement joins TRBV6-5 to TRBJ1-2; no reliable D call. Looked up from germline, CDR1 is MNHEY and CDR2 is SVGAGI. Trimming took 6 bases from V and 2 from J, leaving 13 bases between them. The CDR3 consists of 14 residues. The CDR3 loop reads CASSRSQSNYGYTF. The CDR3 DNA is TGTGCCAGCAGCAGAAGCCAGTCCAACTATGGCTACACCTTC.

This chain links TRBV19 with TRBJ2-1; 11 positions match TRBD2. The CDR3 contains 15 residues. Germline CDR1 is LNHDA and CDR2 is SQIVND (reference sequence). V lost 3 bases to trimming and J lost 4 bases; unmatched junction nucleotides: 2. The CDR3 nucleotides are TGTGCCAGTAGTATGAGACTAGCGGGGTACAATGAGCAGTTCTTC. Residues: CASSMRLAGYNEQFF.